These 13 T cell receptor beta chains were sequenced from one sample in a study of cytomegalovirus exposure and HLA in healthy donors. A multiplex PCR was run with 60 Vbeta primers and 13 Jbeta primers. TCRdb's table, derived via immunoSEQ multiplex PCR, lists solely in-frame clones and lacks some. This table holds some 180,000 clones, roughly four fifths found once. Material: PBMCs. These receptors were collected from a woman aged 18-30 years in good health and CMV-seronegative.

This sequence joins TRBV19 and TRBJ1-1; D is perhaps TRBD1 (5 bases). CDR1 is LNHDA and CDR2 is SQIVND in the germline V gene (reference sequence). V lost 5 bases and J lost 2, with 9 bases in between. CDR3 size: 13 residues. As DNA, the CDR3 is TGTGCCAGTAGTGCCGACAGAAACACTGAAGCTTTCTTT. It specifies CASSADRNTEAFF.

The rearrangement uses TRBV11-2 and TRBJ2-5, with D possibly being TRBD2 (6 bases). This CDR3 spans 13 amino acids. CDR1 and CDR2 (germline): SGHAT, FQNNGV. Deletions cut 5 bases from V and 3 bases from J, with 10 bases between. This CDR3 reads CASSPGEEETQYF. The CDR3 nucleotides are TGTGCCAGCAGCCCGGGGGAGGAAGAGACCCAGTACTTC.

In this sample, this clone turned up a few times. The rearrangement links TRBV7-8 to TRBJ1-5; TRBD1 agrees at 11 bases. The CDR3 runs 15 residues. V dropped 5 bases and J dropped 8; count of bases not matched to a gene: 8. Germline CDR1 SGHVS, CDR2 FQNEAQ. The CDR3 is CASSKVPGQGEPQHF. The CDR3 nucleotides are TGTGCCAGCAGCAAGGTCCCGGGACAGGGGGAGCCCCAGCATTTT.

This clone was picked up a small number of times. The rearrangement joins TRBV7-9 to TRBJ2-7, with a tentative D call TRBD2 (6 bases). V was shortened by 8 bases and J by 4 bases, with 18 bases between the two germline ends. Germline assignment: CDR1 SEHNR and CDR2 FQNEAQ (reference sequence). CDR3 length equals 14 residues. CDR3 nucleotides: TGTGCCAGCGGCGGGGCTAGGTCGGGTTACGAGCAGTACTTC. The encoded protein is CASGGARSGYEQYF.

The CDR3 bases are TGTGCTAGTGGTTTACAGATCGGACTAGCGGCAGATACGCAGTATTTT. Protein sequence: CASGLQIGLAADTQYF. The rearrangement links TRBV12-5 to TRBJ2-3; 10 bases fit TRBD2. CDR1 is LGHNT and CDR2 is FRNRAP in the germline V gene. The CDR3 extends over 16 amino acids. V shed 3 bases and J 4 bases; nucleotides not matched to a gene: 7.

The V and J genes are TRBV14 and TRBJ2-5, with D perhaps TRBD2 (6 bases). Germline V gene lookup returns CDR1 SGHDN and CDR2 FVKESK. The CDR3 contains 15 residues. The V and J ends lost 2 bases and 5 bases respectively, with 15 bases between them. The CDR3 sequence: CASSQPIGGLETQYF. The CDR3 nucleotides are TGTGCCAGCAGCCAACCGATAGGAGGGCTGGAGACCCAGTACTTC.

The gene calls are TRBV4-3 and TRBJ2-7, with 13 bases lining up with TRBD2. Trimming removed 4 bases from V and 2 bases from J; junction bases left unmatched: 2. CDR3 size: 15 residues. The germline gives CDR1 LGHNA, CDR2 YSLEER. The CDR3 spells CASSLGLAGAYEQYF. Here the CDR3 DNA reads TGCGCCAGCAGCCTAGGACTAGCGGGAGCCTACGAGCAGTACTTC.

V gene TRBV27 combines with J gene TRBJ2-5; tentative D call: TRBD2 (6 bases). Gene TRBJ2-7 matches the end of the DNA better, so the J call may be wrong. This CDR3 contains 13 residues. CDR1 MNHEY and CDR2 SMNVEV come from the germline V gene (reference sequence). This CDR3 is CASSLRGIYEQYF. The CDR3 DNA reads as TGTGCCAGCAGTTTACGCGGGATCTACGAGCAGTACTTC.

This clone was counted a single time. This sequence joins TRBV2 and TRBJ2-5, with 8 bases fitting TRBD2. Germline V gene lookup returns CDR1 SNHLY and CDR2 FYNNEI. V lost 7 bases and J lost 4; bases outside the gene matches: 8. There are 14 residues in the CDR3. The chain's CDR3 is CASMSTGGGETQYF. CDR3 sequence (DNA): TGTGCCAGCATGAGTACGGGAGGGGGAGAGACCCAGTACTTC.

This clone has just one count. The rearrangement joins TRBV11-2 to TRBJ1-3; D remains unclear. The CDR3 contains 15 residues. V was shortened by 6 bases and J by 4 bases, with 16 bases between the two germline ends. Germline assignment: CDR1 SGHAT and CDR2 FQNNGV. CDR3 sequence (DNA): TGTGCCAGCAGGGTCGGCGGAAGATACGGAAACACCATATATTTT. The encoded protein is CASRVGGRYGNTIYF.

The chain links TRBV7-9 to TRBJ2-3; the match to TRBD2 covers 15 bases. J lost 2 bases, V lost 4 bases, and 10 bases had no gene match. This CDR3 region has 19 residues. Germline V lookup: CDR1 SEHNR, CDR2 FQNEAQ (reference sequence). The CDR3 nucleotides are TGTGCCAGCAGCTCCGGGACTAGCGGGAGGTTTGGTTCCACAGATACGCAGTATTTT. It is translated as CASSSGTSGRFGSTDTQYF.

The chain combines TRBV29-1 with TRBJ2-7; 7 bases agree with TRBD1. Germline V lookup: CDR1 SQVTM, CDR2 ANQGSEA. The CDR3 contains 13 residues. The CDR3 loop reads CREVAGGKYEQYF. The DNA of the CDR3 is TGCAGGGAAGTAGCAGGGGGAAAATACGAGCAGTACTTC.

The chain uses TRBV29-1 and TRBJ2-3, with 8 nucleotides matching TRBD2. The germline V gene has CDR1 SQVTM and CDR2 ANQGSEA. The trim removed 8 bases at V and 2 bases at J, leaving 6 bases unmatched. CDR3 length: 13 amino acids. CDR3 in amino acids: CSPTSGITDTQYF. CDR3 nucleotides: TGCAGCCCTACTAGCGGTATCACAGATACGCAGTATTTT.